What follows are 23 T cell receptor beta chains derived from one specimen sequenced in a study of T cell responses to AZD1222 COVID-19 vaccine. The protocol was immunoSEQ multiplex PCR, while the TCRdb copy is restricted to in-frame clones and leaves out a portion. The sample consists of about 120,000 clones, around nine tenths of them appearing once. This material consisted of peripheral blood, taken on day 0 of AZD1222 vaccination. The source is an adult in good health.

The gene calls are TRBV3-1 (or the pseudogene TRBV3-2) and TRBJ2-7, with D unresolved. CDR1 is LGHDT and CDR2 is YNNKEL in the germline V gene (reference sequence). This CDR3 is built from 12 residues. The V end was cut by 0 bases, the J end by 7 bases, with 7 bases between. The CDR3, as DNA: TGTGCCAGCAGCCAAGATCCCTGGGAGCAGTACTTC. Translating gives CASSQDPWEQYF.

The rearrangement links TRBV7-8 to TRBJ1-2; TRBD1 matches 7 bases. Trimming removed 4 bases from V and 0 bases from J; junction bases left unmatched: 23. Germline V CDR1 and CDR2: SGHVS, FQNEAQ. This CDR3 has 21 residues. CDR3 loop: CASSSRPWATEGAKANYGYTF. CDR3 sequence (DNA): TGTGCCAGCAGCTCCCGTCCTTGGGCGACAGAGGGGGCCAAAGCTAACTATGGCTACACCTTC.

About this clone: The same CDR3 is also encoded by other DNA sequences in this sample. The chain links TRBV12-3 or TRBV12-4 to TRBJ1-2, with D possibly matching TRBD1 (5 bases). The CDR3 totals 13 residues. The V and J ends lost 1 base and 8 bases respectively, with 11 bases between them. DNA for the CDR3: TGTGCCAGCAGTTTAGGGCGGGGCTACGGCTACACCTTC. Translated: CASSLGRGYGYTF.

The CDR3 sequence is CASSEQGGQFF. CDR3 coding DNA: TGTGCCAGCAGTGAGCAGGGGGGGCAGTTCTTC. The chain uses TRBV2 and TRBJ2-1, with D maybe TRBD1 (7 bases). There are 11 residues in the CDR3. CDR1 SNHLY and CDR2 FYNNEI come from the germline V gene. Trimming stripped 3 bases from V and 12 bases from J, with 9 bases between.

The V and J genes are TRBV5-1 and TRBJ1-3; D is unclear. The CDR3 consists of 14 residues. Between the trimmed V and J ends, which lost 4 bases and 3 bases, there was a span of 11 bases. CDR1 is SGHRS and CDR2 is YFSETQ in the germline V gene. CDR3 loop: CASSQEPYGNTIYF. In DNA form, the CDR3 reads TGCGCCAGCAGCCAGGAACCCTATGGAAACACCATATATTTT.

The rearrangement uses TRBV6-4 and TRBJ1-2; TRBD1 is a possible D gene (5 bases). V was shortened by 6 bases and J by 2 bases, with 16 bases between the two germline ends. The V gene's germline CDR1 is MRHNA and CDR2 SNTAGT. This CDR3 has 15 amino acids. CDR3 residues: CASREGRGSNYGYTF. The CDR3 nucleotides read TGTGCCAGCAGGGAGGGTAGGGGTTCCAACTATGGCTACACCTTC.

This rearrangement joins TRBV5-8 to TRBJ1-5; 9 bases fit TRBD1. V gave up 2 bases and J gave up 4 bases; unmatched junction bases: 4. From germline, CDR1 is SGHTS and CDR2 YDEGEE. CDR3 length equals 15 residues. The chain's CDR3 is CASSFGQGWNQPQHF. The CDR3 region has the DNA TGTGCCAGCAGCTTCGGACAGGGGTGGAATCAGCCCCAGCATTTT.

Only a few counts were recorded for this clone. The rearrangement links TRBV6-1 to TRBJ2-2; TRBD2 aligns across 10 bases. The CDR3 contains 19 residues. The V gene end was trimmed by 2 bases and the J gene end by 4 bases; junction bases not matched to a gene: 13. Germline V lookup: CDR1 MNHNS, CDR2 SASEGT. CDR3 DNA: TGTGCCAGCAGTGAAAGGGAACTAGCGGGATGGCGGGTCACCGGGGAGCTGTTTTTT. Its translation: CASSERELAGWRVTGELFF.

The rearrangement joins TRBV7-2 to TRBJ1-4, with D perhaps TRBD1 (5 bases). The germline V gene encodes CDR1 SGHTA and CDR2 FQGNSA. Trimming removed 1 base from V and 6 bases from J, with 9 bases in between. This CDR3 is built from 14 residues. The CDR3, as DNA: TGTGCCAGCAGCTTAGGGGGGGGAGATGAAAAACTGTTTTTT. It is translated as CASSLGGGDEKLFF.

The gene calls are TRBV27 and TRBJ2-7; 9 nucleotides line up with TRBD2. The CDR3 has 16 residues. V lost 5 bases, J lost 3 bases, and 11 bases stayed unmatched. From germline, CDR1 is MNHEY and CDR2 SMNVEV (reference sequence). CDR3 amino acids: CASSPAPLAGSYEQYF. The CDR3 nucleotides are TGTGCCAGCAGTCCCGCGCCGCTAGCGGGGAGCTACGAGCAGTACTTC.

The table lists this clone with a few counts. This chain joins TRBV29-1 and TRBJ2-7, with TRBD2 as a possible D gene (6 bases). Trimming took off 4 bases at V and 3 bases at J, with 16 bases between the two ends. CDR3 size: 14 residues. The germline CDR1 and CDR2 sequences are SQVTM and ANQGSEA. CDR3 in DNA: TGCAGCGTTGTACTACTCCGGGGGATCTACGAGCAGTACTTC. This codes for CSVVLLRGIYEQYF.

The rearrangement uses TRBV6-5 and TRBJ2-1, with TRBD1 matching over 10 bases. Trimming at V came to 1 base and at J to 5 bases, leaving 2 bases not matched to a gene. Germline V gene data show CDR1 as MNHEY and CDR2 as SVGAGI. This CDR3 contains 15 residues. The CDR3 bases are TGTGCCAGCAGTTACTACGGGACAGGGGACAATGAGCAGTTCTTC. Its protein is CASSYYGTGDNEQFF.

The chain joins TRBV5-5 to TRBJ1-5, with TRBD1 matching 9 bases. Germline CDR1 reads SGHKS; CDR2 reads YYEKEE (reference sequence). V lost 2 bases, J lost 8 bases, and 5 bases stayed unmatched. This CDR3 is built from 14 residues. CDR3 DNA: TGTGCCAGCAGCTTAACAGGGGGCGCGGAGCCCCAGCATTTT. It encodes CASSLTGGAEPQHF.

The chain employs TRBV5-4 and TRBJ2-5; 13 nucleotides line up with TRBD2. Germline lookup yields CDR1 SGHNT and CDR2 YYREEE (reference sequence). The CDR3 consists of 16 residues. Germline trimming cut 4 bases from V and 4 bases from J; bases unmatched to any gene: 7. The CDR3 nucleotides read TGTGCCAGCAGCACCGGGACTAGCGGGAAGGGAGAGACCCAGTACTTC. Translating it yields CASSTGTSGKGETQYF.

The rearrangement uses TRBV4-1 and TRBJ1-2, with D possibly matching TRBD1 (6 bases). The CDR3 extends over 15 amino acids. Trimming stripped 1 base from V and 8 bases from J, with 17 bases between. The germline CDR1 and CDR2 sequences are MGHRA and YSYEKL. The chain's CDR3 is CASSQGQATSRGYTF. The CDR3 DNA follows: TGCGCCAGCAGCCAAGGACAGGCTACCTCTCGCGGCTACACCTTC.

The CDR3 region has the DNA TGTGCCAGTAGTCCCGGGACTAGCGGCAGCGGACGCTACGAGCAGTACTTC. Its protein is CASSPGTSGSGRYEQYF. This sequence joins TRBV19 and TRBJ2-7; 11 nucleotides agree with TRBD2. Germline values: CDR1 LNHDA, CDR2 SQIVND (reference sequence). Trimming took 5 bases from V and 3 from J; bases not matched to a gene: 12. The CDR3 runs 17 residues.

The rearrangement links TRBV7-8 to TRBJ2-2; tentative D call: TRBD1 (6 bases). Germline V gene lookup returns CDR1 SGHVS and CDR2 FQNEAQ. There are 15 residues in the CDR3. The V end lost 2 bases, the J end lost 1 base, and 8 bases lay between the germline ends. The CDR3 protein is CASSLLGQNTGELFF. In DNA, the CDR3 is TGTGCCAGCAGCTTACTGGGACAGAACACCGGGGAGCTGTTTTTT.

In nucleotides, the CDR3 is TGTGCCAGCAGTGAAGGTAACATGGAGTACGAGCAGTACTTC. Its protein product is CASSEGNMEYEQYF. The rearrangement joins TRBV2 to TRBJ2-7; D unclear. The CDR3 runs 14 residues. Germline CDR1 and CDR2: SNHLY and FYNNEI. V was pared by 1 base and J by 4 bases, with 11 bases between.

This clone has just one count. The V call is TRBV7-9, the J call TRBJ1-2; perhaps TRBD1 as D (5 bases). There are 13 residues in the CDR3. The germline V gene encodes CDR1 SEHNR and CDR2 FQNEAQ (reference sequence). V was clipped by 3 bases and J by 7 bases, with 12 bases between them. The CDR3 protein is CASSFKGQSGYTF. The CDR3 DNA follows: TGTGCCAGCAGCTTTAAGGGGCAGAGTGGCTACACCTTC.

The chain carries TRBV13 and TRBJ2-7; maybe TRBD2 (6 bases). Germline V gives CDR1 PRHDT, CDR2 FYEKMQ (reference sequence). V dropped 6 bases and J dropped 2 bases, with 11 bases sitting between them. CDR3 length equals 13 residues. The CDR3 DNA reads TGTGCCAGCAGTGCGGAGGGGCCCTACGAGCAGTACTTC. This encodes CASSAEGPYEQYF.

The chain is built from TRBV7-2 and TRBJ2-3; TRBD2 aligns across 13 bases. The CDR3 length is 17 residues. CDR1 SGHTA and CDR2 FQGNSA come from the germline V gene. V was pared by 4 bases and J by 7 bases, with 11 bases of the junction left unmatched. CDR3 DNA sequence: TGTGCCAGCAGCTCTCCCGGGACTAGCGGGGCCGGAAATACGCAGTATTTT. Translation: CASSSPGTSGAGNTQYF.

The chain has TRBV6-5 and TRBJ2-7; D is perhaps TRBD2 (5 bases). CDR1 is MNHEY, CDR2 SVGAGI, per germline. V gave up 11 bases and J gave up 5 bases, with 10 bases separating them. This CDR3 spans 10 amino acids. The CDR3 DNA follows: TGTGCCCTCGGGGAAAACGAGCAGTACTTC. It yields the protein CALGENEQYF.

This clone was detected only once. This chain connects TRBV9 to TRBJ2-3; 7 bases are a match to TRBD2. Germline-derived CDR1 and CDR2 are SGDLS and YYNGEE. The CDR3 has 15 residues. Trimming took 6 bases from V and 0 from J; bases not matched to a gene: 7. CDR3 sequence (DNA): TGTGCCAGCACCCGATCGGGGGGAAGCACAGATACGCAGTATTTT. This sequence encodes CASTRSGGSTDTQYF.